This section outlines one T cell receptor (beta chain) sequence together with its context. Germline CDR1 SQVTM, CDR2 ANQGSEA. The CDR3 runs 12 residues. Donors each provided 8 to 10 milliliters of peripheral blood. This entry comes from a study of blood T cells in healthy people across ages. With a J-beta primer mix and a sample-barcoded 5' primer, a second PCR ran 7 to 11 cycles. TCRdb recomputed calls from the 5' RACE reads with MiXCR, one row per CDR3 protein. The sample gives approximately 1,000,000 distinct CDR3 sequences, under 55% of which show up once; around 18% is in the top ten. V is TRBV29-1 and J is TRBJ2-5, with TRBD2 matching 7 bases. Material: blood. This receptor was taken from a woman in her fifties or sixties in good health. CDR3 sequence reads: CGVRAGVETQYF. In DNA form, the CDR3 reads TGCGGGGTTCGGGCGGGAGTAGAGACCCAGTACTTC. Combining the CDR3 with reference TRBV29-1 and TRBJ2-5 gives the whole variable domain SAVISQKPSRDICQRGTSLTIQCQVDSQVTMMFWYRQQPGQSLTLIATANQGSEATYESGFVIDKFPISRPNLTFSTLTVSNMSPEDSSIYLCGVRAGVETQYFGPGTRLLVL.